This T cell receptor (beta chain) comes out of a study of early T cells in non-severe SARS-CoV-2 infection. Study-wide background: Sequencing of unsorted whole blood was done on bulk RNA, leaving chains unpaired. Whole-study results and caveats: Clonotype matching in VDJdb favored anti-spike CD8 responses and did not capture private and CD4 specificities.

In TCRdb, the 5' RACE reads were re-called with MiXCR into one record per CDR3 protein. This repertoire shows around 27,000 distinct CDR3 sequences, approximately 6.3% found once; its top ten account for about two fifths. CDR1 and CDR2 from the germline V gene are SGHAT and FQNNGV. V shed 5 bases and J shed 3 bases, with 12 bases lying between them. The CDR3 is made up of 14 amino acids. Notes on this clonotype: Its antigen is still unknown.

This TCR derives from an adult who was a healthcare worker with PCR-confirmed SARS-CoV-2 infection or an uninfected control (not recorded which). Sequences were obtained from whole blood. The chain employs TRBV11-2 and TRBJ2-3, with D possibly matching TRBD2 (5 bases). CDR3 residues: CASSNRGVTDTQYF. In DNA form, the CDR3 reads TGTGCCAGCAGCAACCGGGGAGTTACAGATACGCAGTATTTT.